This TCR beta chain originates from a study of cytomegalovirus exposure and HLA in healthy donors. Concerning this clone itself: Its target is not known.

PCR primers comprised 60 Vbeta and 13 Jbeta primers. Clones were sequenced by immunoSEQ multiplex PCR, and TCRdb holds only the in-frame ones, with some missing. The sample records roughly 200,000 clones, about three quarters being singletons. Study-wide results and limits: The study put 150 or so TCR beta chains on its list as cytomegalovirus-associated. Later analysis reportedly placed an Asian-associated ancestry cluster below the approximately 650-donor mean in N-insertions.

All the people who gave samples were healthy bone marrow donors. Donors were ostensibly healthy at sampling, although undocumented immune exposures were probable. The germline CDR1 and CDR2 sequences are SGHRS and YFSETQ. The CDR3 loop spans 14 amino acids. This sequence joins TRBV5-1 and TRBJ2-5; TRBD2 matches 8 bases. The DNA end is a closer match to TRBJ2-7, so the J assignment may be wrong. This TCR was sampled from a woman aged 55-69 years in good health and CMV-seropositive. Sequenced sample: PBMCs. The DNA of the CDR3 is TGCGCCAGCAGCAGCGTAGCGGGATCTGACGAGCAGTACTTC. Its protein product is CASSSVAGSDEQYF.